The clone carrying this TCR beta chain has just a few counts. Its antigen is not known. Sequencing targeted expressed TCRB transcripts, as all isolated RNA had been reverse transcribed. TCRdb's table, derived via immunoSEQ multiplex PCR, lists solely in-frame clones and lacks some. In the table there are over 350,000 clones, less than 15% of which are singletons. The entry originates in a study of beta chain features in type 1 diabetes. Across the study: Patients looked much like healthy donors when it came to age, gender and cell yields.

Trimming removed 6 bases from V and 0 bases from J; junction bases left unmatched: 1. CDR1 is SGHTA, CDR2 FQGTGA, per germline. CDR3 length equals 15 residues. Regarding the study as a whole: Type 1 diabetes patients showed a moderate but significant shortening of TCRB CDR3s in all four CD4+ subsets. Whether HLA type influences TCRB rearrangement remained unresolved here. In cDNA sequencing, cells with high TCR expression could be over-represented.

The source of this sequence is a young woman in good health. The rearrangement uses TRBV7-3 and TRBJ2-2, with 10 bases lining up with TRBD2. The source material was naive CD4+ T cells from blood. The CDR3 DNA is TGTGCCAGCAGGACTAGCGGGCCGAACACCGGGGAGCTGTTTTTT. This gives the protein CASRTSGPNTGELFF.